This T cell receptor beta chain was captured by sequencing in a study of control samples from healthy donors and cancer patients. This table comes from immunoSEQ multiplex PCR, and its TCRdb copy is limited to in-frame clones, with some not included. The table has roughly 130,000 clones, about 88% seen once. The CDR3 is 15 amino acids. The sequenced sample consisted of blood. The chain employs TRBV21-1 and TRBJ2-3; the tabulated D call, TRBD2, remains unverified against the DNA. TRBV21-1 is tagged as a pseudogene. The clonotype was recovered from a man between 45 and 60 years old in good health. In nucleotides, the CDR3 is TGTGCCAGCAGCAAAGACGGGTTAGGCACAGATACGCAGTATTTT. Its translation: CASSKDGLGTDTQYF.